The TCR beta chain described here comes from a study of cytomegalovirus exposure and HLA in healthy donors (dated by TCRdb to about 2017). Regarding the study in general: In an earlier analysis of roughly 500 of the donors, about 260 Gb of sequence data and 90 million to 120 million unique TCR beta sequences from about 179 million T cells were reported. An early release that covered fewer than 750 HLA-typed donors contained approximately 300 gigabases of sequencing data and tens of millions of unique TCR sequences. Among the roughly 430 genotyped donors, around 79% belonged to the genetic ancestry cluster associated with self-reported Caucasian donors. The study aimed to test whether signatures of past pathogen exposure could be identified by cataloging public T cell receptors. The T cell repertoires of several hundred subjects were profiled by immunosequencing and related to cytomegalovirus serostatus. Besides the first cohort of around 670 subjects, a separate validation cohort made up of over 95 different subjects was used. The study combined high-throughput TCR immunosequencing, statistical association of individual TCRs with disease status, and machine learning to predict cytomegalovirus infection status. A later analysis re-analyzed previously published TCR beta repertoires from hundreds of donors and added high-resolution HLA genotyping to study TCR occurrence patterns. Rather than drawing on any new phenotypic data, the later analysis identified candidate immune exposures from TCR beta sequences and the way those sequences occurred across donors. An earlier analysis of 587 of the donors used high-throughput TCR beta sequencing to judge whether each TCR beta V gene segment behaved as functional or pseudogenic. Donor age, sex, ethnicity and CMV serostatus were collected together with the repertoire data. A later genetic analysis took genome-wide SNP genotypes for about 55% of the roughly 670 donors and used that subset as a discovery cohort. All discovery cohort repertoires had been generated on a single sequencing platform. HLA typing included class I and class II loci at four-digit resolution. Typing coverage varied by locus: roughly 620-640 donors for A, B, C, DRB1 and DQB1; some 520 for DQA1; more than 600 for DPA1; around 490 for DPB1. About five DR-DQ haplotypes were treated as single units for association and clustering because of strong linkage in the cohort. On average, roughly 240,000 unique TCR beta nucleotide sequences were sequenced per donor among several hundred genotyped donors of the cohort, with 15% to 20% of those sequences being non-productive.

Of note for this clone: Its antigen is still unknown.

The junction shows trimming of 4 bases on V and 5 bases on J, plus 9 bases between the germline ends. Looking up the germline V gene yields CDR1 SGHDT and CDR2 YYEEEE. There are 12 amino acids in the CDR3, from cysteine to phenylalanine inclusive. This entry keeps only the CDR3 DNA: 36 bases, framed from base 1. Broad study findings and their caveats: This cohort had only TCR beta chains sequenced, and the lack of alpha or paired-chain data limited which features could be detected. Because counts were too low, approximately 15 rarely observed V segments, including chromosome 9 orphons, were excluded from the earlier analysis of several hundred of the donors. A total of about 150 TCR beta chains were listed by the study as associated with cytomegalovirus. The sequencing pipeline was judged likely to have produced a cluster of highly shared sequence variants as a technical artifact. A later analysis found that TCR association rates varied across HLA loci, with DRB1 alleles showing the most associated TCRs and HLA-C alleles the fewest. When HLA alleles, especially DR and DQ, strongly co-occurred, attributing TCR associations to individual alleles was difficult. Because some donors lacked HLA typing at each locus, the association tests relied only on the typed subset. An association between a missense DCLRE1C variant and V-gene and J-gene trimming of TCR beta chains was found in a later genetic analysis and replicated in an independent cohort. The presence/absence analyses assumed that sequencing depth was roughly uniform across donors, and that assumption may not be true. CMV serostatus was the only immune exposure information available for the cohort. A further reported finding was that TCR beta sequences accurately predicted the HLA-A and HLA-B alleles for most subjects in the first cohort. A later analysis reported that several top co-occurrence clusters appeared linked to parvovirus B19, influenza, CMV and Epstein-Barr virus. In a later analysis, HLA-associated TCR beta chains showed more clonal expansion and lower generation probabilities than non-associated chains that were equally common. A later analysis associated some 17,000 TCR beta sequences with specific HLA alleles at a false discovery rate of 0.05. According to a later analysis, most CMV-associated TCR beta chains appeared to be HLA-restricted, and the HLA associations seemed to be driven largely by CMV exposure. It was suggested by the authors that the approach could potentially be generalized to other disease states and immunological phenotypes. A few of the identified cytomegalovirus-associated TCR beta chains were confirmed in vitro to be specific for cytomegalovirus antigens. While some public TCRs were present in many individuals, most TCR sequences turned up only very rarely across donors. Some IMGT-functional V segments, including TRBV6-2 and TRBV6-3, could not be told apart with the 87-base-pair reads, so those segments were excluded. Linkage disequilibrium might explain the correlated functional status among segregating V segments, but an unknown experimental factor could not be ruled out. Cytomegalovirus status was reported to be diagnosed by the classifier with high specificity and sensitivity in both the original and validation cohorts. A later genetic analysis reported fewer N-insertions in productive TCRs among donors in an Asian-associated ancestry cluster than the roughly 620-donor mean. In an earlier analysis of about 550 of the donors, most TCR beta V segments were observed in productive rearrangements about 90% or about 30% of the time, broadly matching IMGT annotations.

The library was prepared using the immunoSEQ multiplex PCR assay. For the multiplex PCR, a mixture combining 60 forward primers for TCR Vbeta segments and 13 reverse primers for TCR Jbeta segments was used. Amplification of the CDR3 region of rearranged TCR beta genes was performed with a multiplex PCR assay on genomic DNA. The Illumina HiSeq System was used to sequence the amplified TCR beta libraries as 87-base-pair reads. The study's own analysis went as follows. Across the 600 to 700 repertoires, a later analysis counted roughly 84 million unique TCR beta chains, around 10 million of which were shared by at least two donors. A nearest-neighbor algorithm error-corrected the raw reads and collapsed the reads into unique sequences, merging closely related sequences to remove PCR and sequencing errors. V, D and J gene segments were assigned by aligning CDR3 sequences to IMGT reference sequences. For a sequence to be retained, a match of at least six nucleotides was required to both a V gene segment and a J gene segment. A rearrangement counted as productive if the CDR3 had no stop codons and remained in frame with V and J, and every other rearrangement counted as non-productive. Following IMGT convention, CDR3 was defined as the stretch from the second conserved V-encoded cysteine up to the conserved J-encoded phenylalanine. The earlier analysis of some 550 of the donors excluded any sequence lacking an unambiguous match to a single V gene segment. An earlier analysis of 587 of the donors classified V segments as functional when productive rearrangements were above 56.7% and as segregating when the standard deviation between donors was above 5%. To diagnose cytomegalovirus status from the catalog of TCR beta chain sequences, a statistical classification framework was built. A later analysis assigned V and J genes by comparing TCR nucleotide sequences with IMGT/GENE-DB human TR gene sequences. Using the TCRdist pipeline, a later analysis assigned CDR3 sequences along with most-parsimonious VDJ recombination scenarios. In a later analysis, every TCR beta chain was defined by the combination of its CDR3 amino acid sequence and its V-gene family, and reads without a unique V-gene family were dropped. In a later analysis, fewer than 650 highly shared, low-generation-probability nucleotide sequences were removed to address suspected cross-contamination and a sequencing artifact. In a later analysis, a clonal expansion index was calculated for each public chain from normalized within-repertoire ranks of inferred template counts. In a later analysis, generation probabilities were computed using a VDJ recombination model fitted to out-of-frame rearrangements, and the results were checked against IGoR. Hypergeometric tests were used in a later analysis to score TCR-TCR, TCR-HLA and TCR-CMV co-occurrence, with a repertoire-size bias correction applied to the TCR pairs. False discovery rates were estimated in a later analysis by permuting HLA or CMV assignments 20 times. A later analysis grouped co-occurring TCRs with DBSCAN, adding TCRdist sequence similarity when clustering within HLA-allele-positive subsets. Repertoires with fewer than 30,000 or more than 120,000 public chains were left out of co-occurrence clustering, as were about five repertoires with anomalous nucleotide sharing. Imported from immuneACCESS, the table was reduced by TCRdb to in-frame sequences with V and J called. These copies leave out some clones; in studies compared against another copy, an unresolved V gene accounts for under half, and the cause of the remainder is not known. V, J and clone size derive from that table, while D and trimming were established from the DNA sequence. This sample's listing comprises 150,000 to 200,000 clones. The ten largest clones capture 1.3% of the sample.

The cohort was made up of around 720 healthy bone marrow donors. Cohort members were all nominally healthy when sampled, although unrecorded immune exposures were likely present. The donor was CMV seronegative and was included in the group of a few hundred seronegative cohort members. A peripheral blood sample was collected from each donor, and TCR beta sequencing was performed on peripheral blood mononuclear cells. The Qiagen DNeasy Blood Extraction Kit was used to extract genomic DNA from the blood cell samples. This receptor was taken from a woman aged 55-69 years in good health and CMV-seronegative. The V gene is TRBV5-6 and the J gene is TRBJ1-2; TRBD1 is possibly the D segment (6 matching bases). Input material: PBMCs. CDR3 region: CASSAGQYGYTF. The nucleotide sequence is TGTGCCAGCAGCGCCGGACAGTATGGCTACACCTTC. The full variable domain, with segments outside the CDR3 supplied by the reference TRBV5-6 and TRBJ1-2 proteins, appears as DAGVTQSPTHLIKTRGQQVTLRCSPKSGHDTVSWYQQALGQGPQFIFQYYEEEERQRGNFPDRFSGHQFPNYSSELNVNALLLGDSALYLCASSAGQYGYTFGSGTRLTVV.